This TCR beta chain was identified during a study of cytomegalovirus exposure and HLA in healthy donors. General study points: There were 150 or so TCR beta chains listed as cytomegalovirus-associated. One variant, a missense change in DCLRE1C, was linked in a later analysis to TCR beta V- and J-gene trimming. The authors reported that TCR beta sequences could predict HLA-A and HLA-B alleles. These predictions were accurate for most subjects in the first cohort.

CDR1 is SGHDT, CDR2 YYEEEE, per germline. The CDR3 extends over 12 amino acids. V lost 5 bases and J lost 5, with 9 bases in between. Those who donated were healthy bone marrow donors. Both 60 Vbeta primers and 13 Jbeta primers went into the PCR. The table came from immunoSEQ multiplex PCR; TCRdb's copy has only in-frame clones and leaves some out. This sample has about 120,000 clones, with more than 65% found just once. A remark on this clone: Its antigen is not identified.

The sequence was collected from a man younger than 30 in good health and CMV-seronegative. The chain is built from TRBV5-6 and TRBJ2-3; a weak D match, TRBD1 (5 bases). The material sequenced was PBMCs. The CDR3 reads CASSDRIDTQYF. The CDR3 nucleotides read TGTGCCAGCAGTGACAGAATAGATACGCAGTATTTT. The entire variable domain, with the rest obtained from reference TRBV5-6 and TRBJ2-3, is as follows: DAGVTQSPTHLIKTRGQQVTLRCSPKSGHDTVSWYQQALGQGPQFIFQYYEEEERQRGNFPDRFSGHQFPNYSSELNVNALLLGDSALYLCASSDRIDTQYFGPGTRLTVL.